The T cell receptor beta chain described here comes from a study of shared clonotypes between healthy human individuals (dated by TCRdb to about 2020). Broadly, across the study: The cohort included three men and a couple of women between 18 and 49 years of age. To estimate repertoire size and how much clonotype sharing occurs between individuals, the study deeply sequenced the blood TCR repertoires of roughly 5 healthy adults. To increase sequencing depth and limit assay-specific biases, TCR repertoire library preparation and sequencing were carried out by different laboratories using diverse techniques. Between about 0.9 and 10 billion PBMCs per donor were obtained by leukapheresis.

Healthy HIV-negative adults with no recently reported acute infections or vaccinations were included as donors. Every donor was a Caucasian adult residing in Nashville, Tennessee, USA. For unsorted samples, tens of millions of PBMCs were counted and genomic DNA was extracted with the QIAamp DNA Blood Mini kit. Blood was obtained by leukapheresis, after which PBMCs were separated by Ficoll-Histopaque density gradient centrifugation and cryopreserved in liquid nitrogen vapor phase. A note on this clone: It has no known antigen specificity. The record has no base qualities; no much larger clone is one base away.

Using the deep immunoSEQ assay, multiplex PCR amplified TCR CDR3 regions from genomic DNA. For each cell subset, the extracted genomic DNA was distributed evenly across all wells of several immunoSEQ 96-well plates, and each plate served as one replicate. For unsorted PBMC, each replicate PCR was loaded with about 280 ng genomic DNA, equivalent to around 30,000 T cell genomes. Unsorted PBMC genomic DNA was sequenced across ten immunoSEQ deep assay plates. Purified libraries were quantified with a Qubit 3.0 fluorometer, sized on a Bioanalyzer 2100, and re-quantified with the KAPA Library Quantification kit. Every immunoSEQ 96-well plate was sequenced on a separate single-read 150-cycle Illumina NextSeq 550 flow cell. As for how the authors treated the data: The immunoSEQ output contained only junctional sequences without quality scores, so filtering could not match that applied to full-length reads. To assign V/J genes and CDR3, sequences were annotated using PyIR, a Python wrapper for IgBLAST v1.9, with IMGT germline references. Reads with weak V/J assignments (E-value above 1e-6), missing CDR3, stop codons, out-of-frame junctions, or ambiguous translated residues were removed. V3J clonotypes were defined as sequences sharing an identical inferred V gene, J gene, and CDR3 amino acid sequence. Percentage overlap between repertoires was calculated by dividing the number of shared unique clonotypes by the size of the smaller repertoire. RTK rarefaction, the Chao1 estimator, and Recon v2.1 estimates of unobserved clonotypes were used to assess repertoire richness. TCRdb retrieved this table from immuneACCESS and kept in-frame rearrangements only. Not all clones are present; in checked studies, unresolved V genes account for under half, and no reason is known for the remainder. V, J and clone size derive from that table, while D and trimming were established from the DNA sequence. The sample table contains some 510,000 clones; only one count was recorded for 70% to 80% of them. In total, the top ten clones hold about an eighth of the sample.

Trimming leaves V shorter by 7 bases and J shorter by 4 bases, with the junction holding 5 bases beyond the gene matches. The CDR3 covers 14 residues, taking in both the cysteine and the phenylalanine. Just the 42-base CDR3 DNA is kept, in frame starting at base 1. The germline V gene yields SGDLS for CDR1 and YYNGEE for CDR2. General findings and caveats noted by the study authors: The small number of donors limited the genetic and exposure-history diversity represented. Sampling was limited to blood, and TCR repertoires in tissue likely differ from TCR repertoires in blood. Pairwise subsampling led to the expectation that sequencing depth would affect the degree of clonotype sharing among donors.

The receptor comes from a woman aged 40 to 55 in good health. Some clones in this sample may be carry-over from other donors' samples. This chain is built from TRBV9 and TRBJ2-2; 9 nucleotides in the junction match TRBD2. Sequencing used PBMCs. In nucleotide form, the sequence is TGTGCCAGCGGGGGACTAGCTTCCACCGGGGAGCTGTTTTTT. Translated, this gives CASGGLASTGELFF. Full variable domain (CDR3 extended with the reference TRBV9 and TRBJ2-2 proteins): DSGVTQTPKHLITATGQRVTLRCSPRSGDLSVYWYQQSLDQGLQFLIQYYNGEERAKGNILERFSAQQFPDLHSELNLSSLELGDSALYFCASGGLASTGELFFGEGSRLTVL.